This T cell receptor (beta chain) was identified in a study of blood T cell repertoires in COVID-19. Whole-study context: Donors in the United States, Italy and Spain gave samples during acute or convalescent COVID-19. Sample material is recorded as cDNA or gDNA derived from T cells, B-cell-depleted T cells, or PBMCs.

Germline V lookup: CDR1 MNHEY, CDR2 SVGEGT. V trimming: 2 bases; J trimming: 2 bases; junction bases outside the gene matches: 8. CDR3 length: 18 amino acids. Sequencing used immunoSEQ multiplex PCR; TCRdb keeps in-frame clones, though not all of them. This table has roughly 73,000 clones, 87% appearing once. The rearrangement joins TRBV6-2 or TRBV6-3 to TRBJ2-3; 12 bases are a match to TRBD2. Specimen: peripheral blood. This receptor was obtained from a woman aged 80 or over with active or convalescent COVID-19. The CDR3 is CASSYLLGLAGTTDTQYF. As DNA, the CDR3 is TGTGCCAGCAGTTACCTCCTAGGACTAGCGGGGACCACAGATACGCAGTATTTT.